The 16 T cell receptor beta chains given below trace back to one sample, sequenced in a study of blood T cell repertoires in COVID-19. Using immunoSEQ multiplex PCR, the repertoire was profiled, and TCRdb retains in-frame clones only, with some absent. Found here are about 28,000 clones, around three quarters of them singletons; the top ten hold almost 40%. The sequenced sample was peripheral blood. The receptors shown here come from a man between 65 and 85 years old with acute or convalescent COVID-19.

The rearrangement joins TRBV7-2 to TRBJ1-1; no definite D call. The germline V gene encodes CDR1 SGHTA and CDR2 FQGNSA. Trimming pared 5 bases from V and 3 bases from J, leaving 13 bases between. The CDR3 consists of 14 residues. The CDR3: CASSPQSSDTEAFF. The CDR3 DNA reads as TGTGCCAGCAGCCCTCAAAGTTCGGACACTGAAGCTTTCTTT.

This clone occurred many times. The rearrangement uses TRBV10-3 and TRBJ2-3, with 11 positions matching TRBD2. V was pared by 5 bases and J by 6 bases, with 7 bases of the junction left unmatched. The CDR3 covers 15 residues. CDR1 is ENHRY, CDR2 SYGVKD, per germline. The CDR3 DNA reads as TGTGCCATCAGTACTAGCGGGAGTTTCTACGATACGCAGTATTTT. It yields the protein CAISTSGSFYDTQYF.

V usage is TRBV11-2 and J usage is TRBJ2-7; 7 nucleotides align to TRBD2. The V gene end was trimmed by 6 bases and the J gene end by 5 bases; junction bases not matched to a gene: 4. The CDR3 covers 12 residues. Germline loops: CDR1 SGHAT, CDR2 FQNNGV. CDR3 residues: CASRGGQNEQYF. The CDR3 bases are TGTGCCAGCAGGGGAGGGCAGAACGAGCAGTACTTC. Drawing the rest from reference TRBV11-2 and TRBJ2-7, the complete variable domain is EAGVAQSPRYKIIEKRQSVAFWCNPISGHATLYWYQQILGQGPKLLIQFQNNGVVDDSQLPKDRFSAERLKGVDSTLKIQPAKLEDSAVYLCASRGGQNEQYFGPGTRLTVT.

The chain uses TRBV28 and TRBJ1-5; TRBD1 might be the D (5 bases). V was pared by 2 bases and J by 9 bases, with 11 bases between. The germline V gene has CDR1 MDHEN and CDR2 SYDVKM. CDR3 size: 13 residues. CDR3 sequence: CASSLTGRGPQHF. CDR3 in DNA: TGTGCCAGCAGTTTAACGGGTAGGGGGCCCCAGCATTTT.

This clone was seen just once. The chain uses TRBV21-1 and TRBJ2-4; TRBD1 was called by the table and not checked on the DNA. TRBV21-1 is a pseudogene locus. The CDR3 length is 18 residues. CDR3 nucleotide sequence: TGTGCCAGCAGCGCCGGGACAGGGTGTATATATGCCAAAAACATTCAGTACTTC. Amino acid sequence: CASSAGTGCIYAKNIQYF.

The chain combines TRBV3-1 (or the pseudogene TRBV3-2) with TRBJ2-3; 9 bases are shared with TRBD2. This CDR3 comprises 14 residues. Trimming took 4 bases from V and 6 from J; bases not matched to a gene: 5. Germline V gives CDR1 LGHDT, CDR2 YNNKEL (reference sequence). CDR3: CASSRAGGGDTQYF. CDR3 bases: TGTGCCAGCAGCCGAGCGGGGGGTGGGGATACGCAGTATTTT.

The chain joins TRBV30 to TRBJ1-5, with TRBD1 identical over 8 bases. This CDR3 has 14 amino acids. With V trimmed by 5 bases and J by 5 bases, 8 bases remained unmatched. Germline V gives CDR1 GTSNPN, CDR2 SVGIG (reference sequence). The CDR3 nucleotides are TGTGCCTGGTCTAATGGACAGGGACATCAGCCCCAGCATTTT. The encoded protein is CAWSNGQGHQPQHF. The full variable domain, completed using reference TRBV30 and TRBJ1-5, is SQTIHQWPATLVQPVGSPLSLECTVEGTSNPNLYWYRQAAGRGLQLLFYSVGIGQISSEVPQNLSASRPQDRQFILSSKKLLLSDSGFYLCAWSNGQGHQPQHFGDGTRLSIL.

The rearrangement uses TRBV7-7 and TRBJ2-1, with 7 bases that match TRBD2. This CDR3 has 15 amino acids. The trim removed 5 bases at V and 0 bases at J, leaving 4 bases unmatched. Germline CDR1 and CDR2: SSHAT and FNYEAQ (reference sequence). The CDR3 nucleotides read TGTGCCAGCAGCCCGGGACTAAGCTCCTACAATGAGCAGTTCTTC. Translated: CASSPGLSSYNEQFF.

V and J are TRBV24-1 and TRBJ2-5, with D tentatively TRBD1 (6 bases). Between the trimmed V and J ends, which lost 4 bases and 5 bases, there was a span of 10 bases. Germline V CDR1 and CDR2: KGHDR, SFDVKD. The CDR3 sequence is 13 residues long. CDR3 protein: CATSEWTAETQYF. The CDR3 DNA is TGTGCCACCAGTGAGTGGACAGCGGAGACCCAGTACTTC.

The chain joins TRBV15 to TRBJ1-2; D is uncertain. Germline-derived CDR1 and CDR2 are LNHNV and YYDKDF (reference sequence). This CDR3 region has 14 residues. Trimming removed 0 bases at V and 6 bases at J, with 11 bases between. DNA of the CDR3: TGTGCCACCAGCAGAGATAGAACCGAGAATGGCTACACCTTC. As protein: CATSRDRTENGYTF.

The J gene is TRBJ1-6, the V gene TRBV19; D not resolved. The length of the CDR3 is 13 residues. The V gene's germline CDR1 is LNHDA and CDR2 SQIVND (reference sequence). The V end was cut by 10 bases, the J end by 7 bases, with 14 bases between. The CDR3 DNA is TGTGCCACTAAGCGGGAGTGGAATTCACCCCTCCACTTT. Translated, it gives CATKREWNSPLHF.

This rearrangement joins TRBV6-4 to TRBJ1-2, with a tentative D call TRBD1 (6 bases). The CDR3 is 13 amino acids. The V gene lost 2 bases and the J gene lost 7 bases, with 11 bases spanning the gap. The germline CDR1 and CDR2 sequences are MRHNA and SNTAGT. The CDR3 protein is CASSDRGYGGYTF. CDR3 nucleotide sequence: TGTGCCAGCAGTGACAGGGGGTACGGTGGCTACACCTTC.

J is TRBJ2-2 and V is TRBV5-1; D may be TRBD1 (6 bases). CDR1 is SGHRS, CDR2 YFSETQ, per germline. The ends were cut back, 5 bases at V and 6 bases at J, with 20 bases in the middle. The CDR3 runs 16 residues. CDR3: CASRNQGKGSAGELFF. The DNA of the CDR3 is TGCGCCAGCAGAAATCAGGGGAAGGGGTCGGCCGGGGAGCTGTTTTTT.

The V call is TRBV14, the J call TRBJ2-7; 9 nucleotides align to TRBD1. V lost 4 bases to trimming and J lost 0 bases; unmatched junction nucleotides: 1. The CDR3 contains 14 residues. The germline gives CDR1 SGHDN, CDR2 FVKESK. The CDR3 is CASSRDRVSYEQYF. As DNA, the CDR3 is TGTGCCAGCAGCCGGGACAGGGTCTCCTACGAGCAGTACTTC.

The rearrangement links TRBV9 to TRBJ1-1; possibly TRBD1 for D (5 bases). Germline assignment: CDR1 SGDLS and CDR2 YYNGEE. CDR3 length equals 14 residues. The V end was cut by 4 bases, the J end by 1 base, with 11 bases between. The CDR3 sequence: CASSFTDTNTEAFF. The CDR3, as DNA: TGTGCCAGCAGCTTTACGGACACGAACACTGAAGCTTTCTTT.

The J gene is TRBJ1-6, the V gene TRBV6-5; D is ambiguous. The CDR3 covers 15 residues. Per the germline V gene, CDR1 is MNHEY and CDR2 is SVGAGI. Trimming removed 7 bases from V and 6 bases from J, with 16 bases in between. The CDR3 bases are TGTGCCAGCACTAGGACTGATTATTTTAATTCACCCCTCCACTTT. Encoded protein: CASTRTDYFNSPLHF.